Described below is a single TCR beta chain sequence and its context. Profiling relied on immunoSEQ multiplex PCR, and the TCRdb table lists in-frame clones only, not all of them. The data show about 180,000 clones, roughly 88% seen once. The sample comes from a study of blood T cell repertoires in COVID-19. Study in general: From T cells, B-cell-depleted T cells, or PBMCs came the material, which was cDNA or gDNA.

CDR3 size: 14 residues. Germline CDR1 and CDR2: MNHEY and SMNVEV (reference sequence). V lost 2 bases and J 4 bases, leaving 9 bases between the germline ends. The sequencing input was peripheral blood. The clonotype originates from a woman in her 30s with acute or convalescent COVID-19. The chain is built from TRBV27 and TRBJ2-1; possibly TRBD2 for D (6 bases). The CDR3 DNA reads TGTGCCAGCAGTTTAGCGGGAACGTACAATGAGCAGTTCTTC. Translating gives CASSLAGTYNEQFF.